A selection of T cell receptor beta chains follows, all from one sample in a study of T cells after yellow fever vaccination. In TCRdb, the 5' RACE reads were re-called with MiXCR into one record per CDR3 protein. The table shows more than 90,000 distinct CDR3 sequences, with 6.5% to 9% occurring only once. The specimen comprised CD8+ T cells sorted from PBMCs, sampled 45 days after the yellow fever booster vaccination. These receptors were obtained from a man aged 25 to 40 who received the YFV17D yellow fever vaccine. The CDR3 runs from the conserved cysteine through the conserved F or W. The order of the fields is clone size, D gene, V gene, J gene, CDR3 DNA, CDR3 protein. A D gene is named only where the DNA matches it firmly. Rows give clone size only sometimes, using once, few, many, or a class for an expanded clone.

>-|-|TRBV6-2/TRBV6-3|TRBJ1-1
TGTGCCAGCAGTTACCCAAGCCTTCCAGGGTTGGAGGACACTGAAGCTTTCTTT
CASSYPSLPGLEDTEAFF
>few|TRBD1|TRBV28|TRBJ2-5
TGTGCCAGCAGCCCAGGACAGGGACAGTACTTC
CASSPGQGQYF
>many|TRBD2|TRBV10-2|TRBJ2-3
TGCGCCACCCAAATCAATCTAGCGGGAGAAATCGCAGATACGCAGTATTTT
CATQINLAGEIADTQYF
>-|-|TRBV14|TRBJ1-4
TGTGCCAGCAGCGGAGCGTTCAAGGAAAAACTGTTTTTT
CASSGAFKEKLFF
>few|TRBD1|TRBV11-3|TRBJ2-1
TGTGCCAGCAGCTCTACAGGGGCCAATGAGCAGTTCTTC
CASSSTGANEQFF
>many|TRBD2|TRBV4-3|TRBJ2-7
TGCGCCAGCAGCCAAGGACTAGCGGGAGGTCCCTACGAGCAGTACTTC
CASSQGLAGGPYEQYF
>many|-|TRBV7-2|TRBJ1-6
TGTGCCAGCAGCTACACGGGGGCACGAAAGACCCTCCACTTT
CASSYTGARKTLHF
>medium-sized|-|TRBV9|TRBJ2-7
TGTGCCAGCAGCGTAGGGGGGGACTCCTACGAGCAGTACTTC
CASSVGGDSYEQYF
>-|-|TRBV27|TRBJ2-2
TGTGCCAGCAGTTTTATGGGCCCCGGGGAGCTGTTTTTT
CASSFMGPGELFF
>-|-|TRBV3-1|TRBJ2-7
TGTGCCAGCGGCCCTCGCCTGCCCTACGAGCAGTACTTC
CASGPRLPYEQYF
>few|TRBD1|TRBV19|TRBJ2-7
TGTGCCAGTAGTTCCCGGACAGGGCTCGAGCAGTACTTC
CASSSRTGLEQYF
>many|-|TRBV2|TRBJ2-4
TGTGCCAGCAGCCTAGACCAGAGCCGAGTCCTTTACTTC
CASSLDQSRVLYF
>many|-|TRBV4-3|TRBJ1-1
TGCGCCAGCAGCCAAGTCGGGGAGAACACTGAAGCTTTCTTT
CASSQVGENTEAFF
>many|-|TRBV7-2|TRBJ2-2
TGTGCCAGCAGCTCGAGCACCGGGGAGCTGTTTTTT
CASSSSTGELFF
>many|-|TRBV12-3/TRBV12-4|TRBJ2-1
TGTGCCAGCAGTCCCCCCGCCTCGCCCAATGAGCAGTTCTTC
CASSPPASPNEQFF
>many|-|TRBV29-1|TRBJ2-2
TGCAGCGTTAGGCTGGCAGAGAACACCGGGGAGCTGTTTTTT
CSVRLAENTGELFF
>many|-|TRBV27|TRBJ1-2
TGTGCCAGCAGTCCAGGACGAGTTGGCTACACCTTC
CASSPGRVGYTF
>-|-|TRBV7-2|TRBJ2-1
TGTGCCAGCAGTCCAGGCGCCGCGCAGTTCTTC
CASSPGAAQFF
>many|-|TRBV12-3/TRBV12-4|TRBJ2-2
TGTGCCAGCAGTTTAATTATGGGCATGGGGACCGGGGAGCTGTTTTTT
CASSLIMGMGTGELFF
>-|TRBD2|TRBV7-2|TRBJ2-7
TGTGCCAGCAGCGGCCCGGGGGGGGAGCGGCGCGAGCAGTACTTC
CASSGPGGERREQYF
>many|-|TRBV27|TRBJ2-1
TGTGCCAGCAGTTTCAGTGCGAATGAGCAGTTCTTC
CASSFSANEQFF
>-|TRBD2|TRBV7-9|TRBJ2-7
TGTGCCAGCAGCCTTCTAGCGGGAGTAGACGAGCAGTACTTC
CASSLLAGVDEQYF
>-|TRBD2|TRBV2|TRBJ2-7
TGTGCCAGCAGGCGCACTAGCGGGAACTCCTACGAGCAGTACTTC
CASRRTSGNSYEQYF
>many|TRBD1|TRBV5-1|TRBJ2-5
TGCGCCAGCAGCCACGACGGGACAGGGGGAGAGACCCAGTACTTC
CASSHDGTGGETQYF
>few|-|TRBV4-3|TRBJ2-5
TGCGCCAGCAGCCTTCGTTGGTCCCCGGGAGAGACCCAGTACTTC
CASSLRWSPGETQYF
>few|-|TRBV6-5|TRBJ2-1
TGTGCCAGCAGTTACCCCCCTGGGGGGAGATACAATGAGCAGTTCTTC
CASSYPPGGRYNEQFF
>-|-|TRBV7-9|TRBJ1-1
TGTGCCAGCAGCCCCAACCCCCTCGGACTATTGAACACTGAAGCTTTCTTT
CASSPNPLGLLNTEAFF
>-|-|TRBV5-1|TRBJ1-1
TGCGCCAGCAGCTTGGCCCCGGGTCGGGAGACTGAAGCTTTCTTT
CASSLAPGRETEAFF
>many|-|TRBV7-8|TRBJ2-3
TGTGCCAGCAGCTTAGGGGAGAGGGGTACGCAGTATTTT
CASSLGERGTQYF
>many|-|TRBV27|TRBJ2-7
TGTGCCAGCAGTTTATCTAGTACAATCTACGAGCAGTACTTC
CASSLSSTIYEQYF
>many|TRBD2|TRBV12-3/TRBV12-4|TRBJ2-5
TGTGCCAGCAGTCTGGAGCGGGAGGGGCAAGAGACCCAGTACTTC
CASSLEREGQETQYF
>few|TRBD1|TRBV6-5|TRBJ1-1
TGTGCCAGCAGTTACTCCCCCTCAGGGGGCACTGAAGCTTTCTTT
CASSYSPSGGTEAFF
>few|-|TRBV7-8|TRBJ2-1
TGTGCCAGCACCATATCCACCCAGGGGCTAGCTATGAATGAGCAGTTCTTC
CASTISTQGLAMNEQFF
>few|TRBD2|TRBV9|TRBJ2-2
TGTGCCAGCAGCGCGGCGGGGGGTTACACCGGGGAGCTGTTTTTT
CASSAAGGYTGELFF
>-|-|TRBV20-1|TRBJ2-3
TGCAGTGCTAGCCGGGCCAGGGGCCCAGATACGCAGTATTTT
CSASRARGPDTQYF
>many|-|TRBV7-9|TRBJ1-1
TGTGCCAGCAGCTTGACAAACACTGAAGCTTTCTTT
CASSLTNTEAFF
>many|-|TRBV3-1|TRBJ2-7
TGTGCCAGCAGCCCCGGACAGATCTCCTACGAGCAGTACTTC
CASSPGQISYEQYF
>many|TRBD2|TRBV20-1|TRBJ2-1
TGCAGTGCTAGACCCCCACTAGCGGGAGAAGCGAGTGAGCAGTTCTTC
CSARPPLAGEASEQFF
>many|TRBD2|TRBV7-2|TRBJ2-7
TGTGCCAGCAGCGAGGGGATAGCGGGAGGCGAATCCTACGAGCAGTACTTC
CASSEGIAGGESYEQYF
>few|TRBD2|TRBV6-5|TRBJ2-2
TGTGCCAGCAGTTACTCGCCCCGGGGGGGCACCGGGGAGCTGTTTTTT
CASSYSPRGGTGELFF
>-|-|TRBV7-9|TRBJ2-7
TGTGCCAGCGGAGGGAACTACGAGCAGTACTTC
CASGGNYEQYF
>few|TRBD2|TRBV20-1|TRBJ2-2
TGCAGTGCTAGAGACACACTAGCGGGAGACCACACCGGGGAGCTGTTTTTT
CSARDTLAGDHTGELFF
>many|TRBD2|TRBV4-3|TRBJ2-6
TGCGCCAGCAGCCAAGATCAGCGGGGTTGGAGCTCTGGGGCCAACGTCCTGACTTTC
CASSQDQRGWSSGANVLTF
>few|-|TRBV7-3|TRBJ2-6
TGTGCCAGCAGCTCGACCGGGACACCACAATCATTGACTTTC
CASSSTGTPQSLTF
>many|-|TRBV15|TRBJ2-7
TGTGCCACCAGCAATCTCCCAGGAGTCCAGTACTTC
CATSNLPGVQYF
>many|TRBD2|TRBV3-1|TRBJ2-3
TGTGCCAGCAGCCAAGATTACGGGACTAGCGGGAGGGCCCGGACAGATACGCAGTATTTT
CASSQDYGTSGRARTDTQYF
>many|-|TRBV19|TRBJ2-7
TGTGCCAGTAGTAGCGCCACAGTAGACCACGAGCAGTACTTC
CASSSATVDHEQYF
>many|TRBD1|TRBV20-1|TRBJ2-7
TGCAGTGCTAGCGGGACAGTGTTAACCTACGAGCAGTACTTC
CSASGTVLTYEQYF
>many|-|TRBV29-1|TRBJ2-3
TGCAGCGTTGAGTCCCCTAATCTTGGGGATACGCAGTATTTT
CSVESPNLGDTQYF
>many|-|TRBV28|TRBJ2-7
TGTGCCAGCAGGCCGGGATCAGACGAGCAGTACTTC
CASRPGSDEQYF